This is a list of T cell receptor beta chains from one sample in a study of cytotoxic CD8 clonotypes in ibrutinib-treated CLL. Sequenced by immunoSEQ multiplex PCR; TCRdb stores in-frame clones only, minus some. The sample lists some 200,000 clones; just over 70% were seen once. The sequencing here drew on PBMCs, taken after 12 months of ibrutinib treatment. The receptors derive from a human donor with chronic lymphocytic leukemia. Both conserved end residues are part of each CDR3. D genes are given only for firm matches. A row's size may be missing; if present it is once, few, many or a size class.

J,V,D,size,CDR3,DNA
TRBJ1-2,TRBV30,-,-,CAWSVSVYGYTF,TGTGCCTGGAGTGTCAGCGTCTATGGCTACACCTTC
TRBJ2-7,TRBV7-8,-,-,CASSLYGGGYEQYF,TGTGCCAGCAGCTTGTATGGTGGGGGCTACGAGCAGTACTTC
TRBJ2-7,TRBV7-9,-,-,CASSQGGDRQYF,TGTGCCAGCAGCCAGGGGGGAGATCGGCAGTACTTC
TRBJ1-2,TRBV5-1,TRBD1,-,CASSLPGQYGYTF,TGCGCCAGCAGCCTACCGGGACAGTATGGCTACACCTTC
TRBJ2-7,TRBV30,TRBD1,few,CAWSTGQGRNEQYF,TGTGCCTGGAGTACCGGACAGGGTCGGAACGAGCAGTACTTC
TRBJ2-5,TRBV29-1,-,-,CSVNGWFFNKETQYF,TGCAGCGTGAACGGTTGGTTCTTTAATAAAGAGACCCAGTACTTC
TRBJ2-7,TRBV27,-,-,CASSLGTESGDEQYF,TGTGCCAGCAGTTTGGGGACGGAGTCGGGGGACGAGCAGTACTTC
TRBJ2-1,TRBV4-2,TRBD2,-,CASSFDSGNTYNEQFF,TGTGCCAGCAGCTTCGATAGCGGGAACACCTACAATGAGCAGTTCTTC
TRBJ2-3,TRBV5-6,-,once,CASSWRSGRWSPDTQYF,TGTGCCAGCAGCTGGAGGTCGGGCAGGTGGTCCCCAGATACGCAGTATTTT
TRBJ1-6,TRBV6-5,-,-,CASSWKNSPLHF,TGTGCCAGCAGTTGGAAGAATTCACCCCTCCACTTT
TRBJ1-6,TRBV18,TRBD1,once,CASSLRTGLGSPLHF,TGTGCCAGCTCATTGCGGACAGGGTTAGGATCACCCCTCCACTTT
TRBJ1-1,TRBV29-1,TRBD1,-,CSVEWTGGRTEAFF,TGCAGCGTTGAATGGACAGGGGGCAGAACTGAAGCTTTCTTT
TRBJ1-2,TRBV11-2,-,-,CASSFGGSDPYGYTF,TGTGCCAGCAGCTTCGGAGGGTCAGACCCCTATGGCTACACCTTC
TRBJ2-7,TRBV7-9,TRBD1,once,CASSPPSGQNYEQYF,TGTGCCAGCAGCCCACCCTCGGGACAGAACTACGAGCAGTACTTC
TRBJ1-2,TRBV21-1,-,-,CASSKAKAGPNYGYTF,TGTGCCAGCAGCAAAGCGAAGGCGGGACCAAACTATGGCTACACCTTC
TRBJ1-1,TRBV5-1,-,-,CASSPGKATEAFF,TGCGCCAGCAGCCCCGGTAAGGCAACTGAAGCTTTCTTT
TRBJ2-7,TRBV6-5,TRBD1,-,CASSRTGAYEQYF,TGTGCCAGCAGCCGAACAGGGGCCTACGAGCAGTACTTC
TRBJ2-1,TRBV28,-,-,CASGTRDELSSYNEQFF,TGTGCCAGCGGGACCAGGGATGAATTGAGCTCCTACAATGAGCAGTTCTTC
TRBJ2-3,TRBV7-3,-,-,CASSPTGGRSDTQYF,TGTGCCAGCAGCCCTACCGGGGGGCGCTCGGATACGCAGTATTTT
TRBJ2-4,TRBV29-1,TRBD1,-,CSARTGLAKNIQYF,TGCAGCGCCAGGACAGGACTAGCCAAAAACATTCAGTACTTC
TRBJ1-1,TRBV25-1,TRBD1,-,CASSPTGGRDTEAFF,TGTGCCAGCAGTCCAACAGGGGGCCGGGACACTGAAGCTTTCTTT
TRBJ2-7,TRBV9,-,-,CASSVGPMSYEQYF,TGTGCCAGCAGCGTAGGGCCCATGTCCTACGAGCAGTACTTC
TRBJ2-7,TRBV9,-,-,CASSVASGDSYEQYF,TGTGCCAGCAGCGTAGCTTCAGGGGACTCCTACGAGCAGTACTTC
TRBJ1-2,TRBV18,-,-,CASSPGGYGYTF,TGTGCCAGCTCACCAGGAGGGTATGGCTACACCTTC
TRBJ2-1,TRBV18,-,few,CASSGLSYNEQFF,TGTGCCAGCTCGGGCCTCTCCTACAATGAGCAGTTCTTC
TRBJ1-1,TRBV5-1,TRBD1,few,CASLGQGYTEAFF,TGCGCCAGCTTGGGACAGGGATATACTGAAGCTTTCTTT
TRBJ1-5,TRBV6-4,TRBD1,-,CASKPGQGNQPQHF,TGTGCCAGCAAGCCGGGACAGGGTAATCAGCCCCAGCATTTT
TRBJ2-3,TRBV12-5,-,-,CASGLAPSPDTQYF,TGTGCTAGTGGTTTGGCTCCCTCACCAGATACGCAGTATTTT
TRBJ1-5,TRBV6-5,-,few,CASSYRESNQPQHF,TGTGCCAGCAGTTACAGGGAGAGCAATCAGCCCCAGCATTTT